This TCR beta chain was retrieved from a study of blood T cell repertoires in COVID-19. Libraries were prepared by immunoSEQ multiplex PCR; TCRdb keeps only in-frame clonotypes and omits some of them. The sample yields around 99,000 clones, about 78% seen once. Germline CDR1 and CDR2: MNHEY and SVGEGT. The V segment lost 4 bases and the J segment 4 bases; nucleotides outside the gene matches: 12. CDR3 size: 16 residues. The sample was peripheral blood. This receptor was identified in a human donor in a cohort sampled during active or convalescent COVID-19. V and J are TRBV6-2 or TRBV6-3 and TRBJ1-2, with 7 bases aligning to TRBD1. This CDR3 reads CASSLLVYRGSYGYTF. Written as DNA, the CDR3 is TGTGCCAGCAGTTTACTAGTGTACAGGGGAAGCTATGGCTACACCTTC.